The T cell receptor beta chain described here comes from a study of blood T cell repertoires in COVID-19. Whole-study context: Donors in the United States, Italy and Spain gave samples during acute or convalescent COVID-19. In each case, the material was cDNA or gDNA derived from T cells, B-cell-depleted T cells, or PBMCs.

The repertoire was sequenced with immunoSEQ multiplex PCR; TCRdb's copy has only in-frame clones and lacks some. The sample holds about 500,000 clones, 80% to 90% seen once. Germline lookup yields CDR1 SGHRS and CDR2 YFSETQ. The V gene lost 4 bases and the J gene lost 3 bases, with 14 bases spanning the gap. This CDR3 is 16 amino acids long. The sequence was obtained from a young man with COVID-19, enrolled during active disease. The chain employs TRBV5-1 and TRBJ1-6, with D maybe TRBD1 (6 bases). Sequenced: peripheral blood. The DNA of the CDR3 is TGCGCCAGCAGCGCTACAGGGTTGAGCTATAATTCACCCCTCCACTTT. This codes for CASSATGLSYNSPLHF.